This TCR beta chain was profiled in a study of cytomegalovirus exposure and HLA in healthy donors. Study results and limitations: Cytomegalovirus status was reportedly diagnosed by the classifier with high specificity and sensitivity.

A multiplex PCR was run with 60 Vbeta primers and 13 Jbeta primers. Method: immunoSEQ multiplex PCR; TCRdb's copy keeps in-frame clones and lacks some. The sample contains about 21,000 clones, around 77% of which appear only once. As regards this clone: The antigen remains undetermined.

The sample consisted of PBMCs. This clonotype was sampled from a man in his fifties or sixties in good health and CMV-seronegative.

CDR3: CASSDRDRVTDTQYF. CDR3 DNA sequence: TGCGCCAGCAGCGATCGGGACAGGGTAACAGATACGCAGTATTTT. The chain uses TRBV5-1 and TRBJ2-3; 9 bases fit TRBD1. The germline CDR1 and CDR2 sequences are SGHRS and YFSETQ. V gave up 4 bases and J gave up 3 bases; unmatched junction bases: 6. This CDR3 has 15 residues.